This T cell receptor (beta chain) is from a study of breast tumors, draining lymph nodes, adjacent tissues. Breast cancer patients provided tissue from their axillary draining lymph nodes. TCRdb itself ran the multiplex PCR reads through MiXCR, one entry per CDR3 protein. The sample has 150,000 to 200,000 distinct CDR3 sequences; around 35% are singletons. Notes on this clonotype: Its antigen is not identified.

With V trimmed by 11 bases and J by 8 bases, 17 bases remained unmatched. The CDR3 is 15 residues long. The study, taken as a whole, reports: Tumors had less TCR diversity than lymph nodes, more than nontumor tissue. The data were judged consistent with most tumor T cells coming from lymph node and expanding in tumor.

The sample taken for sequencing was axillary lymph node tissue. The TCR was taken from a female donor with breast cancer. Some clones in this sample may be carry-over from other donors' samples. The chain couples TRBV12-3 or TRBV12-4 to TRBJ1-2; 10 bases map to TRBD1. The CDR3: CAGRDTGTGAGGYTF. The CDR3 nucleotides read TGTGCCGGCCGAGACACCGGGACAGGGGCTGGAGGCTACACCTTC.